This TCR beta chain came from a study of Ad26.COV2.S vaccination and SARS-CoV-2 variants. General study results and limits: Whether participants received vaccine or placebo, their non-spike TCR breadth was similar. Recipients given vaccine exceeded placebo recipients in spike-specific TCR breadth. Reportedly, spike-specific CD8+ and CD4+ T cell responses achieved substantial breadth once vaccination had taken place.

This CDR3 is 14 amino acids long. The V and J ends lost 0 bases and 5 bases respectively, with 11 bases between them. Germline loops: CDR1 SGHRS, CDR2 YFSETQ. Generated by immunoSEQ multiplex PCR, the TCRdb table keeps only in-frame clones and is missing some. The table shows about 350,000 clones, with just over 90% occurring only once. Details on this clone: The antigen remains undetermined.

This clonotype was obtained from a human donor who had recovered from COVID-19. The chain uses TRBV5-1 and TRBJ2-5; D may be TRBD2 (6 bases). Sequenced here: peripheral blood, sampled after recovery from COVID-19. The CDR3 coding sequence is TGCGCCAGCAGCTTGGCGCGGGGTGTCGAGACCCAGTACTTC. This encodes CASSLARGVETQYF. The complete variable domain, with remaining parts taken from reference TRBV5-1 and TRBJ2-5, reads KAGVTQTPRYLIKTRGQQVTLSCSPISGHRSVSWYQQTPGQGLQFLFEYFSETQRNKGNFPGRFSGRQFSNSRSEMNVSTLELGDSALYLCASSLARGVETQYFGPGTRLLVL.